This section outlines one T cell receptor (beta chain) sequence together with its context. Its recognized antigen is unknown. Qualities for individual bases were not recorded, and no much larger clone is one base off. In light of the paper, this sample's time point label describes: pre-treatment sample, taken before nivolumab and TIL therapy. A phase I trial run at two centers enrolled adults with stage 4 NSCLC between 2017 and early 2020. Samples were obtained from a single-arm, open-label phase I trial in which tumor-infiltrating lymphocyte therapy with nivolumab was evaluated in advanced non-small cell lung cancer. Blood mononuclear cells from EDTA tubes were separated on a Ficoll gradient and snap-frozen as pellets, and DNA was extracted from the cells using a Qiagen mini-prep kit. Including the terminal cysteine and phenylalanine, the CDR3 comprises 18 residues. Only the CDR3 portion is preserved as DNA: 54 bases, with reading frame beginning at the first base. The germline V gene encodes CDR1 SGHVS and CDR2 FQNEAQ. V is pared back by 1 base and J by 0 bases, with 15 bases lying between the germline termini.

This record comes from a study of TIL therapy for anti-PD-1-resistant metastatic lung cancer (dated by TCRdb to the early 2020s). Regarding the complete study: Tumors were collected before any PD-1/PD-L1 blockade, after which patients were given nivolumab, and patients who progressed were given lymphodepletion, an infusion of expanded TIL and IL-2. Among the enrolled patients, the median age was 54 years (range roughly 35-75), and the median tumor PD-L1 proportion score was roughly 6%. Most of the cohort had lung adenocarcinoma, a handful of tumors were EGFR-mutant and two were ALK-rearranged, and half of the patients were current or former smokers. Across the cohort, whole-exome sequencing showed a median non-synonymous tumor mutation burden of approximately 1.5 mutations per megabase. Clonotypes were tracked across tumor, expanded TIL product and serial blood samples by T cell receptor beta sequencing of tumor and peripheral blood. The investigation overall reported the following: The study protocol defined all tumor marker inferences as exploratory. Clonotypes from the infused TIL partially replaced the baseline peripheral repertoire and then declined over months, and persistence showed no apparent association with response. Because the cohort was highly selected, with more treatment-naive, never-smoker and oncogene-addicted patients than is typical, generalizability is limited.

Using bias-controlled multiplex PCR with the immunoSEQ v3 hsTCRB kit, the TCR beta CDR3 regions were amplified from genomic DNA. The TCR libraries were sequenced on an Illumina NextSeq 500 to about 2.1 million read pairs for survey level or roughly 4.5-6.5 million read pairs for deep level. The study's processing was this. Clonality was reported by immunoSEQ Analyzer software, which also assigned V, D and J genes and filtered out non-productive sequences. Repertoires were compared by productive Simpson clonality and by the Morisita overlap index of productive TRB rearrangements between infused TIL and blood. For each clone in blood, the absolute clonotype count was estimated by multiplying the lymphocyte count by the CD3+ fraction and by the clone's productive frequency. This is the immuneACCESS table as TCRdb keeps it, with only in-frame sequences that have V and J called. A part of the clones is gone; compared with another copy, unresolved V genes explain less than half, and the rest is unexplained. That table supplies the V and J calls and clone size; D and trimming were determined from the DNA. The sample table shows about 59,000 clones, and more than 60% are seen once. The ten largest clones capture around 1.9% of the sample.

The sample here was blood, taken at baseline. The sequence derives from a person aged 25 to 85 with non-small cell lung cancer. Recombination connected TRBV7-8 to TRBJ1-4, with no D gene named confidently. This receptor has the CDR3 CASSLGPLSIATNEKLFF. The base sequence is TGTGCCAGCAGCTTAGGTCCCCTTTCTATAGCAACTAATGAAAAACTGTTTTTT.